Shown below are 11 T cell receptor beta chains from a single sample sequenced in a study of response to subunit inactivated influenza vaccine. TCRdb re-called the RT-PCR reads through MiXCR, storing one row per CDR3 protein. The sample includes a few hundred thousand distinct CDR3 sequences, approximately 20% seen only once; the top ten take around a tenth. Material: PBMCs from blood, obtained approximately 20 months after vaccination. Receptors originate from a man in his fifties or sixties who received an inactivated influenza vaccine.

The V call is TRBV3-1, the J call TRBJ2-1; 10 nucleotides agree with TRBD1. The CDR3 is 18 residues long. V trimming: 5 bases; J trimming: 7 bases; junction bases outside the gene matches: 17. The germline gives CDR1 LGHDT, CDR2 YNNKEL (reference sequence). The CDR3 DNA reads TGTGCCAGCAGCAAACAATTCCCCGGGACAGGGGTGGTTAATGAGCAGTTCTTC. As protein: CASSKQFPGTGVVNEQFF.

This chain connects TRBV7-2 to TRBJ2-5, with a possible D match to TRBD2 (6 bases). V lost 5 bases to trimming and J lost 2 bases, with 21 bases between them. The V gene's germline CDR1 is SGHTA and CDR2 FQGNSA. The CDR3 is 17 amino acids. The CDR3 here is CASSPGDGRGPQETQYF. CDR3 sequence (DNA): TGTGCCAGCAGCCCAGGTGATGGGCGGGGTCCTCAAGAGACCCAGTACTTC.

This clonotype was counted between two and nine times. The genes are TRBV12-3 or TRBV12-4 and TRBJ2-2; D ambiguous. V was cut by 7 bases and J by 4 bases, with 10 bases left in between. The CDR3 has 13 residues. The CDR3 bases are TGTGCCAGCAATCGGCGGATCACCGGGGAGCTGTTTTTT. Translating gives CASNRRITGELFF.

The chain carries TRBV9 and TRBJ2-1; 8 bases line up with TRBD2. This CDR3 comprises 14 residues. The germline CDR1 and CDR2 sequences are SGDLS and YYNGEE. V lost 0 bases, J lost 8 bases, and 4 bases stayed unmatched. CDR3 in DNA: TGTGCCAGCAGCGTAGCGGGGGGGCCCTATGAGCAGTTCTTC. As protein: CASSVAGGPYEQFF.

This clonotype was observed a handful of times. This chain uses TRBV4-2 with TRBJ2-3; D is possibly TRBD1 or TRBD2 (6 bases each). Trimming stripped 0 bases from V and 8 bases from J, with 24 bases between. From germline, CDR1 is LGHNA and CDR2 YNFKEQ. There are 18 residues in the CDR3. In DNA, the CDR3 is TGTGCCAGCAGCCAAGAACGTCGTCGGGGGCTCCTCCGGAGTACGCAGTATTTT. Protein: CASSQERRRGLLRSTQYF.

The chain uses TRBV27 and TRBJ1-1, with 7 bases that match TRBD1. V dropped 7 bases and J dropped 1; count of bases not matched to a gene: 9. Germline values: CDR1 MNHEY, CDR2 SMNVEV (reference sequence). The CDR3 contains 15 residues. Here the CDR3 reads CASNPGTAGNTEAFF. For the CDR3, the DNA is TGTGCCAGCAACCCGGGGACAGCTGGGAACACTGAAGCTTTCTTT.

The table lists this clonotype with a few counts. The chain uses TRBV20-1 and TRBJ1-6, with D possibly matching TRBD1 (5 bases). Trimming pared 6 bases from V and 5 bases from J, leaving 20 bases between. The CDR3 runs 16 residues. In germline, CDR1 is DFQATT, CDR2 SNEGSKA (reference sequence). The CDR3: CSAQDPGAGHNSPLHF. Written as DNA, the CDR3 is TGCAGTGCCCAAGACCCCGGGGCAGGGCATAATTCACCCCTCCACTTT.

This clonotype was seen a handful of times. The CDR3 region is CASSQTGNTIYF. The CDR3 region has the DNA TGTGCCAGCAGCCAAACCGGAAACACCATATATTTT. This chain joins TRBV4-2 and TRBJ1-3; D gene unclear. The CDR3 has 12 residues. V lost 2 bases and J 4 bases, leaving 3 bases between the germline ends. Germline CDR1 and CDR2: LGHNA and YNFKEQ.

This chain uses TRBV4-2 with TRBJ1-5, with D hard to call. Per germline, CDR1 LGHNA and CDR2 YNFKEQ. This CDR3 spans 15 amino acids. Trimming removed 2 bases from V and 3 bases from J, with 11 bases in between. The CDR3 spells CASSQFIGPNQPQHF. The CDR3 DNA is TGTGCCAGCAGCCAATTCATAGGTCCCAATCAGCCCCAGCATTTT.

This clonotype was seen a handful of times. The J gene is TRBJ1-2, the V gene TRBV7-2; D is unresolved. Germline CDR1 is SGHTA and CDR2 is FQGNSA. The CDR3 is 12 residues long. V lost 1 base to trimming and J lost 4 bases, with 4 bases between them. CDR3 sequence reads: CASSLVGYGYTF. In DNA, the CDR3 is TGTGCCAGCAGCTTAGTCGGCTATGGCTACACCTTC.

This clonotype was seen a few times. The rearrangement joins TRBV5-1 to TRBJ2-7, with no clear D. Trimming cost V 0 bases and J 4 bases, with 8 bases left between them. CDR3 length: 13 residues. CDR1 and CDR2 from the germline V gene are SGHRS and YFSETQ. This chain's CDR3 is CASSLVQNYEQYF. In nucleotides, the CDR3 is TGCGCCAGCAGCTTGGTACAAAATTACGAGCAGTACTTC.